The 25 T cell receptor beta chains presented below share a single source sample, sequenced in a study of shared clonotypes between healthy human individuals. Libraries were prepared by immunoSEQ multiplex PCR; TCRdb keeps only in-frame clonotypes and omits some of them. The data hold 400,000 to 600,000 clones, with roughly 79% observed a single time. The sequencing input was PBMCs. The receptor source for this set is a woman in her thirties or forties in good health. Some clones in this sample may be carry-over from other donors' samples.

The gene calls are TRBV5-1 and TRBJ2-3; D gene uncertain. This CDR3 comprises 15 residues. From germline, CDR1 is SGHRS and CDR2 YFSETQ. Trimming took off 0 bases at V and 4 bases at J, with 12 bases between the two ends. The CDR3 DNA follows: TGCGCCAGCAGCTTGGCCACACCCCCGGCAGATACGCAGTATTTT. This sequence encodes CASSLATPPADTQYF.

J is TRBJ2-2 and V is TRBV9, with unresolved D. V dropped 0 bases and J dropped 0 bases, with 9 bases sitting between them. CDR1 is SGDLS, CDR2 YYNGEE, per germline. The CDR3 loop spans 16 amino acids. The CDR3 DNA follows: TGTGCCAGCAGCGTAGGCCAAGCGACGAACACCGGGGAGCTGTTTTTT. Its translation is CASSVGQATNTGELFF.

This clone came up a few times. This rearrangement joins TRBV28 to TRBJ2-1; D is possibly TRBD2 (6 bases). Germline CDR1 MDHEN, CDR2 SYDVKM. The CDR3 length is 14 residues. V was cut by 4 bases and J by 8 bases, with 15 bases left in between. The CDR3 sequence: CASSSSGGGDEQFF. The CDR3 DNA sequence: TGTGCCAGCAGTTCCAGTGGGGGAGGCGATGAGCAGTTCTTC.

The V and J genes are TRBV28 and TRBJ1-3; possible D gene TRBD1, 5 bases. Germline CDR1 and CDR2: MDHEN and SYDVKM. The CDR3 has 13 amino acids. The germline V and J ends were trimmed by 6 bases and 0 bases, with 6 bases remaining between them. CDR3 sequence reads: CASRQVSGNTIYF. In DNA form, the CDR3 reads TGTGCCAGCAGACAGGTCTCTGGAAACACCATATATTTT.

The chain employs TRBV7-6 and TRBJ1-6; 10 positions match TRBD1. CDR1 and CDR2 from the germline V gene are SGHVS and FNYEAQ. Trimming cost V 5 bases and J 6 bases; bases outside gene matches: 4. The CDR3 contains 15 residues. CDR3 sequence: CASSRQGARNSPLHF. The CDR3 nucleotides are TGTGCCAGCAGCAGACAGGGGGCTCGTAATTCACCCCTCCACTTT.

This clone has a handful of counts. The chain recombines TRBV2 with TRBJ1-5; tentatively, D is TRBD1 (5 bases). The germline CDR1 and CDR2 sequences are SNHLY and FYNNEI. The V gene lost 8 bases and the J gene lost 3 bases, with 14 bases spanning the gap. This CDR3 has 14 residues. CDR3 nucleotides: TGTGCCAGCTCGACTGGGGGAACCAATCAGCCCCAGCATTTT. Protein product: CASSTGGTNQPQHF.

As for this clone: Other DNA sequences of this sample code for an identical CDR3. This rearrangement joins TRBV9 to TRBJ2-3, with D hard to call. Deletions cut 0 bases from V and 2 bases from J, with 7 bases between. From germline, CDR1 is SGDLS and CDR2 YYNGEE. There are 14 residues in the CDR3. CDR3 DNA: TGTGCCAGCAGCGTAGCCGGCTACACAGATACGCAGTATTTT. This gives the protein CASSVAGYTDTQYF.

The chain joins TRBV7-9 to TRBJ2-5, with D perhaps assigned TRBD1 or TRBD2 (6 bases each). The assigned J gene may be wrong: the sequence end matches TRBJ2-7 better. CDR3 size: 15 residues. Germline values: CDR1 SEHNR, CDR2 FQNEAQ (reference sequence). The CDR3 DNA reads as TGTGCCAGCAGCTTATACGGGGGCGGACCCTACGAGCAGTACTTC. This sequence encodes CASSLYGGGPYEQYF.

This clone was picked up one time. This rearrangement joins TRBV10-3 to TRBJ2-3, with 12 bases that match TRBD2. Germline CDR1 reads ENHRY; CDR2 reads SYGVKD. Losses at the gene ends were 7 bases for V and 6 bases for J; bases not matched to a gene: 5. The CDR3 sequence is 14 residues long. The CDR3 DNA sequence: TGTGCCATCACCACGACTAGCGGGAGTGATACGCAGTATTTT. This gives the protein CAITTTSGSDTQYF.

The chain carries TRBV28 and TRBJ2-7, with D maybe TRBD1 (5 bases). CDR1 is MDHEN, CDR2 SYDVKM, per germline. The length of the CDR3 is 12 residues. Trimming pared 6 bases from V and 3 bases from J, leaving 9 bases between. As DNA, the CDR3 is TGTGCCAGCAGCCAAGACAGCTACGAGCAGTACTTC. This encodes CASSQDSYEQYF.

The genes are TRBV7-8 and TRBJ1-5, with TRBD1 as a possible D gene (6 bases). The CDR3 spans 13 residues. Trimming took 6 bases from V and 2 from J, leaving 8 bases between them. CDR1 and CDR2 from the germline V gene are SGHVS and FQNEAQ. The CDR3 coding sequence is TGTGCCAGCAGGAGGGGGGGCAATCAGCCCCAGCATTTT. It translates to CASRRGGNQPQHF.

The chain uses TRBV5-1 and TRBJ1-2, with D hard to call. CDR1 is SGHRS and CDR2 is YFSETQ in the germline V gene. CDR3 length: 13 amino acids. V lost 0 bases and J 4 bases, leaving 7 bases between the germline ends. The CDR3, as DNA: TGCGCCAGCAGCTTGGCCAGTTCCTATGGCTACACCTTC. This encodes CASSLASSYGYTF.

The chain joins TRBV2 to TRBJ2-2; unclear D gene. Germline lookup yields CDR1 SNHLY and CDR2 FYNNEI. The CDR3 covers 15 residues. V shed 0 bases and J shed 4 bases, with 9 bases lying between them. The CDR3 loop reads CASSEALRVTGELFF. The CDR3 nucleotides are TGTGCCAGCAGTGAAGCGCTTAGGGTCACCGGGGAGCTGTTTTTT.

Note on this clone: A much larger clone differs by one base, so this may be a read error. The same CDR3 arises from other DNA sequences in this sample as well. The gene calls are TRBV27 and TRBJ2-7; 9 positions match TRBD2. The germline gives CDR1 MNHEY, CDR2 SMNVEV (reference sequence). The V segment lost 6 bases and the J segment 4 bases; nucleotides outside the gene matches: 10. This CDR3 spans 15 amino acids. CDR3 sequence reads: CASSRRPGLAYEQYF. The CDR3, as DNA: TGTGCCAGCAGCCGACGACCGGGACTAGCATACGAGCAGTACTTC.

In this sample, this clone turned up a few times. The rearrangement links TRBV10-3 to TRBJ2-1, with 13 positions matching TRBD2. J lost 2 bases, V lost 6 bases, and 4 bases had no gene match. Germline V CDR1 and CDR2: ENHRY, SYGVKD. The CDR3 loop spans 16 amino acids. CDR3 in amino acids: CAISTSGRATYNEQFF. The DNA for the CDR3 is TGTGCCATCAGCACTAGCGGGAGGGCTACCTACAATGAGCAGTTCTTC.

CDR3 sequence (DNA): TGTGCCAGCTCATCTACTAGCGGGCCCTACAATGAGCAGTTCTTC. This sequence encodes CASSSTSGPYNEQFF. The V gene is TRBV18, the J gene TRBJ2-1, with 9 bases fitting TRBD2. The J segment lost 2 bases and the V segment lost 5 bases, leaving 4 bases of the junction unmatched. Germline loops: CDR1 KGHSH, CDR2 LQKENI. The CDR3 extends over 15 amino acids.

V and J are TRBV30 and TRBJ1-5, with a tentative D call TRBD1 (5 bases). The CDR3 runs to 13 residues. V was shortened by 3 bases and J by 5 bases, with 11 bases between the two germline ends. From germline, CDR1 is GTSNPN and CDR2 SVGIG (reference sequence). The CDR3, as DNA: TGTGCCTGGAGCCCGGCGGGGGATCAGCCCCAGCATTTT. This gives the protein CAWSPAGDQPQHF. The full variable domain, its missing parts supplied by reference TRBV30 and TRBJ1-5, is SQTIHQWPATLVQPVGSPLSLECTVEGTSNPNLYWYRQAAGRGLQLLFYSVGIGQISSEVPQNLSASRPQDRQFILSSKKLLLSDSGFYLCAWSPAGDQPQHFGDGTRLSIL.

This clone has just one count. Only one base separates this from a far larger clonotype, so it likely reflects a read error. The chain uses TRBV30 and TRBJ2-5; D unclear. Germline CDR1 is GTSNPN and CDR2 is SVGIG (reference sequence). This CDR3 contains 13 residues. With 2 bases removed from V and 5 bases from J, the gap between germline ends came to 12 bases. CDR3 residues: CAWSHGSQETQYF. The CDR3 bases are TGTGCCTGGAGTCACGGCAGTCAGGAGACCCAGTACTTC. The full variable domain, its missing parts supplied by reference TRBV30 and TRBJ2-5, is SQTIHQWPATLVQPVGSPLSLECTVEGTSNPNLYWYRQAAGRGLQLLFYSVGIGQISSEVPQNLSASRPQDRQFILSSKKLLLSDSGFYLCAWSHGSQETQYFGPGTRLLVL.

This clone was seen more than once but under ten times. The chain couples TRBV11-3 to TRBJ2-7; 9 nucleotides align to TRBD1. Germline loops: CDR1 SGHNT, CDR2 YENEEA. J gave up 6 bases and V 5 bases, and 11 bases lay outside the gene matches. The length of the CDR3 is 15 residues. The CDR3 region has the DNA TGTGCCAGCAGCCCCCTCCGGGGACAGGGCGGCGAGCAGTACTTC. Translating gives CASSPLRGQGGEQYF.

This clone was counted a few times. The chain employs TRBV9 and TRBJ2-5; 8 bases fit TRBD1. The V gene's germline CDR1 is SGDLS and CDR2 YYNGEE. V shed 2 bases, J shed 5 bases, and the junction held 11 bases outside the gene matches. The CDR3 totals 16 residues. The CDR3 coding sequence is TGTGCCAGCAGCGTCGACCCCGCAGGGGGCAGGGAGACCCAGTACTTC. This translates into CASSVDPAGGRETQYF.

This clone was recorded once. The same CDR3 can be traced to other DNA sequences in this sample. The gene calls are TRBV9 and TRBJ2-3; the D is unclear. The V end lost 0 bases, the J end lost 3 bases, and 5 bases lay between the germline ends. The germline CDR1 and CDR2 sequences are SGDLS and YYNGEE. This CDR3 comprises 13 residues. The CDR3 DNA reads as TGTGCCAGCAGCGTAGCGGGTACAGATACGCAGTATTTT. Its translation: CASSVAGTDTQYF. The whole variable domain, filled in from reference TRBV9 and TRBJ2-3, reads DSGVTQTPKHLITATGQRVTLRCSPRSGDLSVYWYQQSLDQGLQFLIQYYNGEERAKGNILERFSAQQFPDLHSELNLSSLELGDSALYFCASSVAGTDTQYFGPGTRLTVL.

As for this clone: One junction end disagrees with the germline gene, perhaps due to a read error. CDR3 sequence: CASSSRDDRHF. DNA of the CDR3: TGCGCCAGCAGCTCCCGGGACGACCGTCACTTT. The chain couples TRBV5-1 to TRBJ1-1, with D possibly TRBD1 on 5 matching bases. Germline V gives CDR1 SGHRS, CDR2 YFSETQ. CDR3 size: 11 residues.

The chain joins TRBV5-1 to TRBJ2-2; maybe TRBD1 (5 bases). In germline, CDR1 is SGHRS, CDR2 YFSETQ. The CDR3 sequence is 14 residues long. Trimming cost V 0 bases and J 6 bases, with 9 bases left between them. The CDR3: CASSLVAGPGELFF. The CDR3 DNA is TGCGCCAGCAGCTTGGTGGCAGGGCCCGGGGAGCTGTTTTTT.

The CDR3 reads CASSQSRTGDRKTQYF. The CDR3 DNA sequence: TGCGCCAGCAGCCAATCCAGGACAGGGGATCGAAAGACCCAGTACTTC. J is TRBJ2-5 and V is TRBV4-3; 9 nucleotides match TRBD1. In germline, CDR1 is LGHNA, CDR2 YSLEER. The CDR3 is 16 residues long. Trimming took 2 bases from V and 6 from J; bases not matched to a gene: 10.

J is TRBJ1-2 and V is TRBV6-1; the match to TRBD1 covers 7 bases. The CDR3 has 15 residues. CDR1 is MNHNS, CDR2 SASEGT, per germline. V was pared by 1 base and J by 3 bases, with 5 bases of the junction left unmatched. The CDR3 nucleotides read TGTGCCAGCAGTGAAGGGGCGGGACAGCACTATGGCTACACCTTC. Protein sequence: CASSEGAGQHYGYTF.